The 24 T cell receptor beta chains reported below all come from one sample, sequenced in a study of T cell repertoires in cytomegalovirus infection. TCRdb re-analysed the reads in MiXCR, keeping a single row per CDR3 protein. The data show about 360,000 distinct CDR3 sequences, less than 20% seen once. The sequencing input was PBMCs. Receptors were obtained from a human donor in good health (CMV status not recorded). Some clones in this sample may be carry-over from other donors' samples.

This clonotype was detected only a few times. The J gene is TRBJ2-5, the V gene TRBV5-1, with D uncertain. The CDR3 is made up of 16 amino acids. V lost 2 bases and J lost 3, with 17 bases in between. CDR1 is SGHRS and CDR2 is YFSETQ in the germline V gene. CDR3 DNA: TGCGCCAGCAGCTTAATCCCCACCAACCCTAAAGAGACCCAGTACTTC. This sequence encodes CASSLIPTNPKETQYF.

The chain combines TRBV2 with TRBJ2-7; the match to TRBD2 covers 7 bases. V was pared by 10 bases and J by 0 bases, with 12 bases of the junction left unmatched. The CDR3 is 15 amino acids. Germline V lookup: CDR1 SNHLY, CDR2 FYNNEI. The CDR3 sequence is CAIQPLAESSYEQYF. The CDR3 DNA is TGTGCCATCCAACCGCTAGCGGAGAGCTCCTACGAGCAGTACTTC.

This clonotype was detected a few times. The V call is TRBV3-1, the J call TRBJ2-5; D is uncertain. The V gene lost 5 bases and the J gene lost 0 bases, with 10 bases spanning the gap. The CDR3 spans 14 residues. Looked up from germline, CDR1 is LGHDT and CDR2 is YNNKEL (reference sequence). In DNA, the CDR3 is TGTGCCAGCAGCTACGGACGGAACCAAGAGACCCAGTACTTC. This gives the protein CASSYGRNQETQYF.

The V call is TRBV30, the J call TRBJ1-5, with unresolved D. The CDR3 covers 13 residues. Germline-derived CDR1 and CDR2 are GTSNPN and SVGIG (reference sequence). V dropped 3 bases and J dropped 4 bases, with 10 bases sitting between them. The DNA of the CDR3 is TGTGCCTGGAGCCCACAGAGTAATCAGCCCCAGCATTTT. As protein: CAWSPQSNQPQHF.

Concerning this clonotype: This sequence may be a read error, since a much larger clone differs from it by one base. As the CDR3 is not closed by the conserved phenylalanine or tryptophan, this likely results from a read error. This rearrangement joins TRBV12-3 or TRBV12-4 to TRBJ1-5; D uncertain. CDR3 length: 14 amino acids. V lost 6 bases to trimming and J lost 5 bases, with 14 bases between them. The DNA of the CDR3 is TGTGCCAGCAGCCCTTCACCCCGGGATCAGCCCCAGCATTTG. Amino acids: CASSPSPRDQPQHL.

This chain connects TRBV12-3 or TRBV12-4 to TRBJ1-5; tentative D call: TRBD1 (5 bases). CDR3 length equals 14 residues. V was shortened by 2 bases and J by 2 bases, with 7 bases between the two germline ends. CDR3 residues: CASSLSRGNQPQHF. The CDR3 DNA reads as TGTGCCAGCAGTTTAAGCAGGGGCAATCAGCCCCAGCATTTT.

In its sample, this clonotype was seen a few times. The genes are TRBV2 and TRBJ2-2, with unresolved D. The V gene lost 4 bases and the J gene lost 7 bases, with 10 bases spanning the gap. Germline V gene lookup returns CDR1 SNHLY and CDR2 FYNNEI. This CDR3 is built from 13 residues. CDR3 region: CASSVVIGGELFF. The DNA of the CDR3 is TGTGCCAGCAGTGTAGTCATCGGCGGGGAGCTGTTTTTT.

This clonotype has only a few counts. V and J are TRBV4-3 and TRBJ2-7, with D uncertain. In germline, CDR1 is LGHNA, CDR2 YSLEER. V lost 4 bases and J lost 5, with 12 bases in between. The CDR3 has 13 residues. CDR3 coding DNA: TGCGCCAGCAGCCCGACCGTGGGTGACGAGCAGTACTTC. Amino acids: CASSPTVGDEQYF.

The table lists this clonotype with a few counts. The chain employs TRBV5-4 and TRBJ1-2; D unresolved. This CDR3 comprises 15 residues. CDR1 and CDR2 from the germline V gene are SGHNT and YYREEE (reference sequence). Trimming stripped 2 bases from V and 3 bases from J, with 14 bases between. The CDR3 nucleotides read TGTGCCAGCAGCTTATCCCGCCCGCACGACTATGGCTACACCTTC. Residues: CASSLSRPHDYGYTF.

This clonotype was seen many times. V and J are TRBV18 and TRBJ2-7, with 7 bases that match TRBD2. Germline V gives CDR1 KGHSH, CDR2 LQKENI. The junction had 8 bases not matched to a gene; V was cut back by 0 bases and J by 6 bases. This CDR3 comprises 15 residues. The CDR3 DNA sequence: TGTGCCAGCTCACCACCGGGGCGGGAGCCGGCCGAGCAGTACTTC. Its protein is CASSPPGREPAEQYF.

The chain recombines TRBV20-1 with TRBJ2-1; 13 bases match TRBD2. The CDR3 runs to 16 residues. From germline, CDR1 is DFQATT and CDR2 SNEGSKA (reference sequence). V lost 2 bases and J lost 5; bases outside the gene matches: 6. The CDR3 is CSARRAGLAGNNEQFF. The CDR3 nucleotides are TGCAGTGCTAGAAGGGCGGGACTAGCGGGGAACAATGAGCAGTTCTTC.

Details on this clonotype: A much larger clone differs by one base, so this may be a read error. The rearrangement uses TRBV7-8 and TRBJ2-7; D remains unclear. V lost 1 base to trimming and J lost 2 bases, with 12 bases between them. The CDR3 extends over 15 amino acids. Per germline, CDR1 SGHVS and CDR2 FQNEAQ. CDR3 bases: TGTGCCAGCAGCTTAGGCCGTTTCCCGCCCTACGAGCAGTACTTC. Translating it yields CASSLGRFPPYEQYF.

This clonotype was seen at least ten times. The gene calls are TRBV12-3 or TRBV12-4 and TRBJ2-3, with D tentatively TRBD2 (5 bases). With 8 bases removed from V and 4 bases from J, the gap between germline ends came to 10 bases. There are 12 residues in the CDR3. CDR3 region: CASQEGSDTQYF. Written as DNA, the CDR3 is TGTGCCAGCCAAGAGGGATCAGATACGCAGTATTTT.

This clonotype was detected only a few times. One end of the junction is discordant with germline, which a read error may explain. The chain employs TRBV29-1 and TRBJ2-6, with 9 bases lining up with TRBD1. Germline loops: CDR1 SQVTM, CDR2 ANQGSEA. The CDR3 has 19 amino acids. CDR3 bases: TGCAGCGCTGAAAGCACCGGGACAGGGATTTTTTCTGGGGCCAACGTCCTGACTTTC. It translates to CSAESTGTGIFSGANVLTF.

This clonotype was picked up many times. V and J are TRBV7-2 and TRBJ1-1, with D possibly matching TRBD1 (5 bases). The CDR3 is 15 residues long. Germline V CDR1 and CDR2: SGHTA, FQGNSA. V dropped 2 bases and J dropped 1 base, with 11 bases sitting between them. In DNA form, the CDR3 reads TGTGCCAGCAGCTTATACGGTAGGGGGAACACTGAAGCTTTCTTT. Encoded protein: CASSLYGRGNTEAFF.

This clonotype has more than one count but fewer than ten. V gene TRBV15 combines with J gene TRBJ2-3, with TRBD2 as a possible D gene (5 bases). V was shortened by 6 bases and J by 2 bases, with 15 bases between the two germline ends. Germline V gives CDR1 LNHNV, CDR2 YYDKDF (reference sequence). The CDR3 loop spans 15 amino acids. CDR3 nucleotide sequence: TGTGCCACCAGTCCCTCCCCGGGGATCACAGATACGCAGTATTTT. Translated: CATSPSPGITDTQYF.

A word on this clonotype: At one end, the junction sequence differs from germline, possibly due to a read error. This chain connects TRBV28 to TRBJ2-5, with 9 bases fitting TRBD2. Germline CDR1 reads MDHEN; CDR2 reads SYDVKM. The CDR3 has 15 residues. This CDR3 is CASSSSGGIQEAQYF. The CDR3 coding sequence is TGTGCCAGCAGTTCAAGCGGGGGGATCCAAGAGGCCCAGTACTTC.

This clonotype occurred many times. The chain combines TRBV7-2 with TRBJ2-5; possibly TRBD1 for D (6 bases). V was trimmed by 2 bases and J by 9 bases, leaving 13 bases between them. Germline V lookup: CDR1 SGHTA, CDR2 FQGNSA. The CDR3 is made up of 13 amino acids. CDR3 amino acids: CASSLRPGDSQYF. In DNA, the CDR3 is TGTGCCAGCAGCTTACGACCAGGGGATTCCCAGTACTTC.

This clonotype was recorded at least ten times. This chain links TRBV7-8 with TRBJ2-2; D uncertain. The germline V gene has CDR1 SGHVS and CDR2 FQNEAQ. The length of the CDR3 is 17 residues. V lost 0 bases to trimming and J lost 4 bases, with 15 bases between them. The CDR3 nucleotides read TGTGCCAGCAGCTTAGCGCGCTTAGTAATAGCCACCGGGGAGCTGTTTTTT. Protein: CASSLARLVIATGELFF.

The chain recombines TRBV4-1 with TRBJ2-7; 7 nucleotides match TRBD2. The CDR3 has 13 residues. V was clipped by 1 base and J by 7 bases; unmatched bases: 4. CDR1 MGHRA and CDR2 YSYEKL come from the germline V gene. CDR3 region: CASSQGGGLEQYF. CDR3 DNA: TGCGCCAGCAGCCAAGGGGGGGGACTGGAGCAGTACTTC.

The chain is built from TRBV12-3 or TRBV12-4 and TRBJ2-5; 7 positions agree with TRBD1. Trimming removed 6 bases from V and 4 bases from J; junction bases left unmatched: 5. The CDR3 spans 13 residues. CDR3 protein: CASRPKGAETQYF. The CDR3 bases are TGTGCCAGCAGGCCGAAGGGGGCAGAGACCCAGTACTTC.

This clonotype was detected ten times or more. This chain joins TRBV12-3 or TRBV12-4 and TRBJ1-2; the match to TRBD1 covers 7 bases. J lost 7 bases, V lost 6 bases, and 5 bases had no gene match. This CDR3 region has 12 residues. The CDR3 nucleotides are TGTGCCAGCAGGTACAGGGGATTTGGCTACACCTTC. Amino acids: CASRYRGFGYTF.

This clonotype was observed a few times. The chain links TRBV5-4 to TRBJ1-4, with D uncertain. Between the trimmed V and J ends, which lost 3 bases and 8 bases, there was a span of 17 bases. The germline V gene has CDR1 SGHNT and CDR2 YYREEE (reference sequence). This CDR3 region has 15 residues. In DNA, the CDR3 is TGTGCCAGCAGCTCGGCTGGGGAAGGGTTGGAAAAACTGTTTTTT. Translation: CASSSAGEGLEKLFF.

A few counts support this clonotype. The V call is TRBV2, the J call TRBJ1-5; D is ambiguous. With 1 base removed from V and 9 bases from J, the gap between germline ends came to 7 bases. The CDR3 sequence is 12 residues long. Germline loops: CDR1 SNHLY, CDR2 FYNNEI. CDR3 sequence: CASSEGVRPQHF. CDR3 nucleotide sequence: TGTGCCAGCAGTGAAGGGGTCCGGCCCCAGCATTTT.